The 22 T cell receptor beta chains reported below all come from one sample, sequenced in a study of blood T cell repertoires in COVID-19. Generated by immunoSEQ multiplex PCR, the TCRdb table keeps only in-frame clones and is missing some. Here the sample spans about 55,000 clones, approximately 82% being singletons. Sequencing used peripheral blood. All receptors derive from a human donor in a cohort sampled during active or convalescent COVID-19.

The rearrangement links TRBV12-3 or TRBV12-4 to TRBJ1-2; the match to TRBD1 covers 7 bases. V was pared by 6 bases and J by 8 bases, with 6 bases of the junction left unmatched. This CDR3 region has 12 residues. CDR3 in amino acids: CASRSTGSGYTF. The CDR3 region has the DNA TGTGCCAGCAGGTCGACAGGGTCAGGCTACACCTTC.

The chain joins TRBV30 to TRBJ1-4, with D perhaps matching TRBD1 (5 bases). The V end lost 8 bases, the J end lost 4 bases, and 17 bases lay between the germline ends. The CDR3 is 14 amino acids. Germline values: CDR1 GTSNPN, CDR2 SVGIG (reference sequence). CDR3 residues: CAGNQGQLNEKLFF. The CDR3 nucleotides read TGTGCCGGAAACCAGGGCCAGCTTAATGAAAAACTGTTTTTT. Supplemented by reference TRBV30 and TRBJ1-4, the full variable domain reads SQTIHQWPATLVQPVGSPLSLECTVEGTSNPNLYWYRQAAGRGLQLLFYSVGIGQISSEVPQNLSASRPQDRQFILSSKKLLLSDSGFYLCAGNQGQLNEKLFFGSGTQLSVL.

The chain recombines TRBV6-5 with TRBJ2-7, with TRBD1 identical over 7 bases. Germline CDR1 reads MNHEY; CDR2 reads SVGAGI. This CDR3 has 15 amino acids. The trim removed 6 bases at V and 5 bases at J, leaving 13 bases unmatched. As DNA, the CDR3 is TGTGCCAGCAGAGGATCAGAGGGGGCGTTAGACGAGCAGTACTTC. Protein: CASRGSEGALDEQYF.

This clone was detected many times. The rearrangement links TRBV7-2 to TRBJ2-3, with 8 bases fitting TRBD2. The CDR3 totals 15 residues. Germline V gene sequence: CDR1 SGHTA, CDR2 FQGNSA. After removal of 5 bases from V and 2 bases from J, the junction contained 6 bases not matched to a gene. The CDR3 region has the DNA TGTGCCAGCAGCCTTGGACTAGCACACACAGATACGCAGTATTTT. Its translation: CASSLGLAHTDTQYF.

This rearrangement joins TRBV15 to TRBJ1-1, with 10 bases matching TRBD1. The CDR3 is 14 amino acids. Per germline, CDR1 LNHNV and CDR2 YYDKDF (reference sequence). Trimming at V came to 4 bases and at J to 5 bases, leaving 4 bases not matched to a gene. The CDR3 coding sequence is TGTGCCACCAGCATGGACAGGGGGTGGACTGAAGCTTTCTTT. Translating gives CATSMDRGWTEAFF.

This clone was counted only a few times. V gene TRBV7-3 combines with J gene TRBJ1-2; D is uncertain. Per the germline V gene, CDR1 is SGHTA and CDR2 is FQGTGA. V lost 8 bases, J lost 4 bases, and 14 bases lay in between. CDR3 size: 13 residues. In DNA, the CDR3 is TGTGCCAGCTCGGGAGGGATGGCCTATGGCTACACCTTC. The encoded protein is CASSGGMAYGYTF.

This rearrangement joins TRBV27 to TRBJ2-7; a possible D gene is TRBD1 (5 bases). From germline, CDR1 is MNHEY and CDR2 SMNVEV (reference sequence). The CDR3 contains 12 residues. V lost 3 bases, J lost 6 bases, and 9 bases lay in between. The CDR3 sequence is CASSFRVGEQYF. CDR3 in DNA: TGTGCCAGCAGTTTCAGGGTCGGCGAGCAGTACTTC.

The chain joins TRBV9 to TRBJ2-7; 7 bases align to TRBD1. In germline, CDR1 is SGDLS, CDR2 YYNGEE. The CDR3 extends over 15 amino acids. J was trimmed by 1 base and V by 4 bases; bases with no gene match: 8. The CDR3 reads CASSPEGANSYEQYF. Written as DNA, the CDR3 is TGTGCCAGCAGCCCCGAGGGGGCCAATTCCTACGAGCAGTACTTC.

V usage is TRBV9 and J usage is TRBJ1-2; 10 nucleotides agree with TRBD1. The CDR3 has 16 amino acids. V was clipped by 6 bases and J by 8 bases; unmatched bases: 16. CDR1 is SGDLS and CDR2 is YYNGEE in the germline V gene. The DNA of the CDR3 is TGTGCCAGCACTAAGGCGGGACAGGGGTTCGGAGGAGGCTACACCTTC. This encodes CASTKAGQGFGGGYTF.

The chain is built from TRBV6-2 or TRBV6-3 and TRBJ1-1; no clear D. This CDR3 has 13 residues. V lost 0 bases and J lost 5, with 7 bases in between. Germline loops: CDR1 MNHEY, CDR2 SVGEGT. CDR3 DNA sequence: TGTGCCAGCAGTTACTCCTCCAGGACTGAAGCTTTCTTT. The encoded protein is CASSYSSRTEAFF.

J is TRBJ2-1 and V is TRBV30; 8 nucleotides line up with TRBD1. V trimming: 0 bases; J trimming: 8 bases; junction bases outside the gene matches: 9. Germline V gene lookup returns CDR1 GTSNPN and CDR2 SVGIG (reference sequence). The CDR3 has 15 residues. CDR3 in DNA: TGTGCCTGGAGTGTAGGGACAGGAGAGGGGGATGAGCAGTTCTTC. Its translation: CAWSVGTGEGDEQFF.

The chain couples TRBV15 to TRBJ2-2; TRBD2 might be the D (5 bases). The CDR3 loop spans 16 amino acids. V was pared by 0 bases and J by 5 bases, with 13 bases between. Germline V lookup: CDR1 LNHNV, CDR2 YYDKDF (reference sequence). CDR3 protein: CATSRDLAKGTGELFF. Here the CDR3 DNA reads TGTGCCACCAGCAGAGATCTAGCCAAAGGGACCGGGGAGCTGTTTTTT.

The gene calls are TRBV20-1 and TRBJ2-3; D might be TRBD1 (5 bases). The CDR3 totals 11 residues. From germline, CDR1 is DFQATT and CDR2 SNEGSKA (reference sequence). Trimming removed 5 bases from V and 3 bases from J, with 6 bases in between. CDR3 in DNA: TGCAGTGCTCCAGGGACAGATACGCAGTATTTT. Translating it yields CSAPGTDTQYF.

The chain combines TRBV2 with TRBJ2-1; a weak D match, TRBD2 (5 bases). The germline gives CDR1 SNHLY, CDR2 FYNNEI. This CDR3 comprises 14 residues. The V and J ends lost 4 bases and 6 bases respectively, with 13 bases between them. As DNA, the CDR3 is TGTGCCAGCAGTGGGACTTGGGGTCGCAATGAGCAGTTCTTC. Its protein product is CASSGTWGRNEQFF.

This chain connects TRBV12-3 or TRBV12-4 to TRBJ1-2; tentatively, D is TRBD1 (6 bases). This CDR3 region has 13 residues. Trimming left V 5 bases short and J 5 bases short, with 12 bases between. CDR3 amino acids: CASSQSDRYGYTF. DNA of the CDR3: TGTGCCAGCAGTCAGTCGGACAGATATGGCTACACCTTC.

This clone was counted a few times. The chain carries TRBV7-2 and TRBJ1-2; the match to TRBD1 covers 8 bases. There are 15 residues in the CDR3. Trimming cost V 0 bases and J 4 bases; bases outside gene matches: 4. Germline V gene sequence: CDR1 SGHTA, CDR2 FQGNSA. DNA for the CDR3: TGTGCCAGCAGCTTAGCGAAGGACAGGGCCTATGGCTACACCTTC. Protein: CASSLAKDRAYGYTF.

J is TRBJ2-5 and V is TRBV5-4, with TRBD2 matching over 11 bases. This CDR3 is 15 amino acids long. The V gene end was trimmed by 2 bases and the J gene end by 7 bases; junction bases not matched to a gene: 7. The germline CDR1 and CDR2 sequences are SGHNT and YYREEE (reference sequence). The chain's CDR3 is CASSFPTSGAGTQYF. Written as DNA, the CDR3 is TGTGCCAGCAGCTTCCCGACTAGCGGGGCAGGGACCCAGTACTTC.

The chain uses TRBV24-1 and TRBJ2-3, with TRBD1 matching over 8 bases. Germline values: CDR1 KGHDR, CDR2 SFDVKD. This CDR3 spans 13 amino acids. V dropped 9 bases and J dropped 7; count of bases not matched to a gene: 8. CDR3 DNA sequence: TGTGCCACCTCGACAGGGGACACGAATACGCAGTATTTT. Amino acid sequence: CATSTGDTNTQYF.

The chain combines TRBV11-2 with TRBJ2-7; 7 bases line up with TRBD1. Trimming cost V 4 bases and J 6 bases; bases outside gene matches: 6. The CDR3 length is 13 residues. Germline loops: CDR1 SGHAT, CDR2 FQNNGV. The CDR3 DNA reads as TGTGCCAGCAGCTCGTTACCAGGGGGCGAGCAGTACTTC. This codes for CASSSLPGGEQYF.

This chain links TRBV6-2 or TRBV6-3 with TRBJ1-2; the D gene is possibly TRBD1 (5 bases). With 4 bases removed from V and 3 bases from J, the gap between germline ends came to 12 bases. The CDR3 has 14 residues. Germline CDR1 is MNHEY and CDR2 is SVGEGT. The DNA for the CDR3 is TGTGCCAGCAGTTGGGCAGGGCACCACTATGGCTACACCTTC. Translation: CASSWAGHHYGYTF.

The chain is built from TRBV3-1 (or the pseudogene TRBV3-2) and TRBJ2-7; 9 bases fit TRBD2. The CDR3 extends over 16 amino acids. The junction had 9 bases not matched to a gene; V was cut back by 3 bases and J by 3 bases. Germline-derived CDR1 and CDR2 are LGHDT and YNNKEL (reference sequence). This CDR3 is CASSQEAGGLFYEQYF. The CDR3, as DNA: TGTGCCAGCAGCCAGGAAGCGGGGGGCCTGTTCTACGAGCAGTACTTC.

The gene calls are TRBV12-5 and TRBJ1-1, with TRBD1 identical over 10 bases. V lost 6 bases to trimming and J lost 5 bases; unmatched junction nucleotides: 9. The CDR3 is 15 amino acids. The V gene's germline CDR1 is LGHNT and CDR2 FRNRAP. CDR3 nucleotides: TGTGCTAGTGGCCTCGGACAGGGGGTAAGGACTGAAGCTTTCTTT. The encoded protein is CASGLGQGVRTEAFF.